What follows are 12 T cell receptor beta chains derived from one specimen sequenced in a study of OX40 agonist ivuxolimab in advanced cancers. The protocol was immunoSEQ multiplex PCR, while the TCRdb copy is restricted to in-frame clones and leaves out a portion. Of 80,000 or so clones listed, about nine tenths are singletons. The sequencing here drew on CD4+ or CD8+ T cells sorted from blood, taken in a trial of the OX40 agonist ivuxolimab. The receptors stem from an adult with an advanced solid tumor such as melanoma, head and neck, liver or kidney cancer.

The rearrangement links TRBV19 to TRBJ1-1, with D unresolved. The CDR3 runs to 15 residues. Germline assignment: CDR1 LNHDA and CDR2 SQIVND (reference sequence). Trimming shortened V by 5 bases and J by 0 bases, and 13 bases separated the two germline ends. CDR3 DNA: TGTGCCAGTAGTTTTCGACGGGAAATGAACACTGAAGCTTTCTTT. This gives the protein CASSFRREMNTEAFF.

This chain connects TRBV19 to TRBJ1-2; D gene unclear. V was cut by 5 bases and J by 2 bases, with 6 bases left in between. The CDR3 totals 12 residues. Germline-derived CDR1 and CDR2 are LNHDA and SQIVND (reference sequence). The CDR3 is CASSRRNYGYTF. The CDR3 region has the DNA TGTGCCAGTAGTCGGAGAAACTATGGCTACACCTTC.

This chain's CDR3 is CASSRTGYYQPQHF. In DNA form, the CDR3 reads TGTGCCAGCAGTCGGACAGGGTACTATCAGCCCCAGCATTTT. V and J are TRBV7-9 and TRBJ1-5, with 8 bases fitting TRBD1. Losses at the gene ends were 6 bases for V and 5 bases for J; bases not matched to a gene: 6. Germline V gene lookup returns CDR1 SEHNR and CDR2 FQNEAQ (reference sequence). This CDR3 is built from 14 residues.

The chain carries TRBV18 and TRBJ2-5; 9 bases line up with TRBD1. The J segment lost 3 bases and the V segment lost 5 bases, leaving 7 bases of the junction unmatched. This CDR3 spans 15 amino acids. Germline assignment: CDR1 KGHSH and CDR2 LQKENI. CDR3 residues: CASSSRDRVEETQYF. CDR3 coding DNA: TGTGCCAGCTCATCCCGGGACAGGGTGGAAGAGACCCAGTACTTC.

This chain uses TRBV5-5 with TRBJ1-3; 7 bases are a match to TRBD1. J lost 0 bases, V lost 4 bases, and 4 bases had no gene match. This CDR3 spans 15 amino acids. Per germline, CDR1 SGHKS and CDR2 YYEKEE (reference sequence). The DNA of the CDR3 is TGTGCCAGCAGCGTCGACAGGGCCTCTGGAAACACCATATATTTT. Its protein product is CASSVDRASGNTIYF.

This clone has only one observation. The CDR3 is CASSWRRGHQETQYF. As DNA, the CDR3 is TGTGCCAGCAGCTGGCGGCGGGGGCACCAAGAGACCCAGTACTTC. V is TRBV7-6 and J is TRBJ2-5; maybe TRBD2 (7 bases). The CDR3 covers 15 residues. V lost 4 bases to trimming and J lost 0 bases, with 12 bases between them. CDR1 and CDR2 from the germline V gene are SGHVS and FNYEAQ.

The chain links TRBV27 to TRBJ1-5, with D tentatively TRBD1 (5 bases). Germline V CDR1 and CDR2: MNHEY, SMNVEV (reference sequence). The CDR3 has 15 residues. V was clipped by 3 bases and J by 6 bases, with 15 bases between them. The CDR3 spells CASSLQGGGPQPQHF. For the CDR3, the DNA is TGTGCCAGCAGTTTGCAGGGCGGCGGCCCTCAGCCCCAGCATTTT.

This chain joins TRBV7-2 and TRBJ1-3; 7 bases align to TRBD1. From germline, CDR1 is SGHTA and CDR2 FQGNSA. This CDR3 has 16 amino acids. V was clipped by 1 base and J by 0 bases; unmatched bases: 3. The CDR3 nucleotides are TGTGCCAGCAGCTTAGGGGGACAGATCTCTGGAAACACCATATATTTT. This translates into CASSLGGQISGNTIYF.

The V call is TRBV4-1, the J call TRBJ1-1; the D is unclear. Germline CDR1 reads MGHRA; CDR2 reads YSYEKL. V was cut by 3 bases and J by 4 bases, with 15 bases left in between. The CDR3 length is 15 residues. CDR3 in DNA: TGCGCCAGCAGCCAGGTTCTAGGCGCGGTCACTGAAGCTTTCTTT. This gives the protein CASSQVLGAVTEAFF.

This rearrangement joins TRBV7-9 to TRBJ2-5, with 7 bases that match TRBD2. This CDR3 comprises 13 residues. J lost 5 bases, V lost 2 bases, and 2 bases had no gene match. CDR1 is SEHNR and CDR2 is FQNEAQ in the germline V gene (reference sequence). The CDR3 sequence is CASSLFGGETQYF. CDR3 coding DNA: TGTGCCAGCAGCTTATTCGGGGGGGAGACCCAGTACTTC.

The V gene is TRBV5-4, the J gene TRBJ2-5; D gene unclear. CDR1 SGHNT and CDR2 YYREEE come from the germline V gene (reference sequence). Trimming took off 2 bases at V and 1 base at J, with 12 bases between the two ends. The length of the CDR3 is 15 residues. CDR3 DNA sequence: TGTGCCAGCAGCTTAGGGTCTATCACCCAAGAGACCCAGTACTTC. Protein: CASSLGSITQETQYF.

This chain uses TRBV7-9 with TRBJ2-3, with a tentative D call TRBD1 (5 bases). The germline V gene encodes CDR1 SEHNR and CDR2 FQNEAQ (reference sequence). CDR3 size: 16 residues. Trimming shortened V by 5 bases and J by 2 bases, and 17 bases separated the two germline ends. The DNA of the CDR3 is TGTGCCAGCAGCCCTATCCCAGGGCTACCCACAGATACGCAGTATTTT. Translated: CASSPIPGLPTDTQYF.